This TCR beta chain was recorded in a study of cytomegalovirus exposure and HLA in healthy donors. General observations from the study: Highly shared sequence variants in one cluster were likely a sequencing artifact. In a later analysis, TCR beta V- and J-gene trimming was associated with a missense DCLRE1C variant. Presence/absence analysis assumed near-uniform sequencing depth across donors.

The ends lost 3 bases at V and 6 bases at J; junction bases unmatched: 3. This CDR3 region has 13 residues. CDR1 MDHEN and CDR2 SYDVKM come from the germline V gene. The PCR contained 60 Vbeta and 13 Jbeta primers. Per the study methods: The count from a later analysis was roughly 80 million unique TCR beta chains, some 11 million of them shared. The assay was immunoSEQ multiplex PCR, and TCRdb's table has in-frame clones only and misses some. That table gives V, J and clone size, and the DNA gave D and trimming. The profile shows about 200,000 clones, over 75% of them singletons. About this clone: Antigen specificity is unknown.

The specimen sequenced was PBMCs. This receptor was taken from a woman in her forties or fifties in good health and CMV-seronegative. The chain has TRBV28 and TRBJ2-7; TRBD2 aligns across 9 bases. This chain's CDR3 is CASSFSGRCEQYF. The CDR3 DNA reads TGTGCCAGCAGTTTTAGCGGGAGATGCGAGCAGTACTTC.